Below, one T cell receptor (beta chain) is given with its context. The target antigen is unknown. These data belong to a study of CD8 T cells in ankylosing spondylitis. The V end lost 5 bases, the J end lost 4 bases, and 11 bases lay between the germline ends. The CDR3 covers 13 residues. TCRdb fed the 5' RACE reads into MiXCR, producing one record per CDR3 protein. The data contain 100,000 to 150,000 distinct CDR3 sequences, approximately 15% of them seen just once; the ten biggest clones take up almost 3%. Study-wide findings and caveats: Clones that were linked to disease were CD8+ and were relatively rare in peripheral blood. Disease-linked clones reportedly concentrated significantly in matched ankylosing spondylitis synovial fluid.

This chain joins TRBV12-3 or TRBV12-4 and TRBJ1-2; D gene unclear. This TCR derives from a female donor with ankylosing spondylitis or in good health (not recorded which). The material sequenced was blood, either unsorted or a sorted T cell fraction (not recorded which). The CDR3 loop is CASSRGGAYGYTF. The CDR3 region has the DNA TGTGCCAGCAGTCGAGGTGGAGCCTATGGCTACACCTTC.